The source of this T cell receptor beta chain is a study of blood T cell repertoires in COVID-19. The method was immunoSEQ multiplex PCR; TCRdb's version includes in-frame clones alone and lacks a portion of them. This table holds about 200,000 clones, about four fifths found once. CDR3 length equals 12 residues. CDR1 MNHNY and CDR2 SVGAGI come from the germline V gene (reference sequence). Trimming cost V 8 bases and J 8 bases, with 13 bases left between them. The rearrangement uses TRBV6-6 and TRBJ2-1, with D perhaps matching TRBD2 (6 bases). The source material was peripheral blood. The clonotype was recovered from a woman in her sixties with COVID-19, enrolled during active disease. In DNA form, the CDR3 reads TGTGCCAGCCGTCTTTGGGAGGATGAGCAGTTCTTC. Translating gives CASRLWEDEQFF.